This TCR beta chain was documented in a study of blood T cells in healthy people across ages. Study summary: Per two T cells, template switching captured roughly one barcoded beta molecule.

Of note for this clonotype: The antigen is unknown.

Together with a sample-barcoded 5' primer, a J-beta primer mix was included in a second PCR lasting roughly 6 to 12 cycles. Each cDNA molecule carried a tag from a template-switch adaptor that contained 12 random nucleotides. TCRdb recomputed calls from the 5' RACE reads with MiXCR, one row per CDR3 protein. The repertoire holds 1.5 million to 2 million distinct CDR3 sequences, with roughly 30% as singletons. The CDR3 length is 15 residues. V dropped 5 bases and J dropped 5 bases, with 18 bases sitting between them. General study findings and limits: In long-lived donors, naive CD4+ cell counts and diversity exceeded those of aged donors.

J is TRBJ2-5 and V is TRBV12-3 or TRBV12-4; tentatively, D is TRBD2 (7 bases). The source is a woman younger than 45 in good health. Input material: blood. The CDR3 DNA reads as TGTGCCAGCAGTCTGATGAAGGGGGGAGGGGAGACCCAGTACTTC. It encodes CASSLMKGGGETQYF.